These 28 T cell receptor beta chains originate from one sample sequenced in a study of tumor-infiltrating lymphocytes in primary liver carcinoma. Starting material of around 460 ng total RNA yielded TCR beta cDNA via a constant-region primer. What produced the TCR beta libraries was three nested multiplex PCR rounds using slightly modified ARM-PCR. The first two PCR rounds used TRBV1-TRBV30 forward primers with a C-beta reverse primer, about 10 cycles each. TCRdb itself ran the multiplex PCR reads through MiXCR, one entry per CDR3 protein. The repertoire holds roughly 80,000 distinct CDR3 sequences, with roughly 72% as singletons. RNA and DNA were co-extracted from roughly 20-30 mg of unsorted bulk tissue. Sequencing input: liver tumor tissue from sampling region 1. Documented subset: tumor region T1, superior pole. These receptors came from a middle-aged man with primary liver carcinoma and hepatitis B virus infection.

There are a few counts of this clonotype. This could be a read error, since a much larger clone is one nucleotide away. The chain combines TRBV5-5 with TRBJ2-2; D remains unclear. CDR3 size: 13 residues. Germline CDR1 reads SGHKS; CDR2 reads YYEKEE (reference sequence). The CDR3 bases are TGTGTCAGCAGCTCCCATCCCACCGGGGAGCTGTTTTTT. It specifies CVSSSHPTGELFF.

V usage is TRBV11-1 and J usage is TRBJ2-5; D is perhaps TRBD2 (6 bases). The CDR3 consists of 14 residues. Germline values: CDR1 SGHAT, CDR2 FQDESV (reference sequence). The ends were cut back, 5 bases at V and 8 bases at J, with 18 bases in the middle. CDR3 amino acids: CASSLRGGAQTQYF. CDR3 in DNA: TGTGCCAGCAGCCTCCGCGGCGGGGCCCAAACCCAGTACTTC.

With respect to this clonotype: At one boundary the junction diverges from the germline segment, which might be a read error. The J gene is TRBJ2-3, the V gene TRBV6-1; D remains ambiguous. The germline V gene encodes CDR1 MNHNS and CDR2 SASEGT. This CDR3 is built from 13 residues. The CDR3 nucleotides read TGTGCCAGCAGTGCTCGACTGGTGGATAAGCAGTATTTT. Translating gives CASSARLVDKQYF.

On this clonotype itself: The junction differs from germline at one of its ends, possibly a read error. The rearrangement joins TRBV7-8 to TRBJ2-7; D gene uncertain. This CDR3 is built from 14 residues. The germline V gene has CDR1 SGHVS and CDR2 FQNEAQ. The CDR3 spells CASSLEISSYEQRF. The DNA of the CDR3 is TGTGCCAGCAGCTTAGAGATAAGCTCTTACGAGCAGCGCTTC.

This clonotype has a handful of counts. A much larger clone sits a single nucleotide away, making a read error possible. This sequence joins TRBV7-8 and TRBJ1-5; 9 bases fit TRBD1. The V and J ends lost 11 bases and 3 bases, in that order; junction bases with no gene match: 11. The CDR3 extends over 15 amino acids. CDR1 and CDR2 (germline): SGHVS, FQNEAQ. The CDR3, as DNA: TGTGCCGGCCGAGTGGGGACAGGGAACAATCAGCCCCAGCATTTT. This translates into CAGRVGTGNNQPQHF. Full variable domain (outside the CDR3, taken from reference TRBV7-8 and TRBJ1-5): GAGVSQSPRYKVAKRGQDVALRCDPISGHVSLFWYQQALGQGPEFLTYFQNEAQLDKSGLPSDRFFAERPEGSVSTLKIQRTQQEDSAVYLCAGRVGTGNNQPQHFGDGTRLSIL.

Comment on this clonotype: One junction end does not reproduce the germline sequence, and a read error may be involved. The V and J genes are TRBV28 and TRBJ2-7; D possibly corresponds to TRBD2 (7 bases). The CDR3 has 15 residues. CDR1 is MDHEN, CDR2 SYDVKM, per germline. CDR3 sequence reads: CASSLRGGWRDEHYF. The CDR3 DNA reads as TGTGCCAGCAGTTTAAGGGGGGGGTGGAGGGACGAGCACTACTTC.

To note about this clonotype: This likely comes from a read error, as the CDR3 has no conserved phenylalanine or tryptophan at its end. The CDR3 DNA follows: TGTGCCAGCAGAGGACCGGGACTGGCGTGGTATGAGCAGTTCTTA. Encoded protein: CASRGPGLAWYEQFL. The chain links TRBV6-6 to TRBJ2-1, with TRBD2 as a possible D gene (6 bases). This CDR3 comprises 15 residues. The germline V gene has CDR1 MNHNY and CDR2 SVGAGI (reference sequence). The germline V and J ends were trimmed by 6 bases and 8 bases, with 20 bases remaining between them.

The rearrangement links TRBV6-1 to TRBJ2-3; 8 nucleotides agree with TRBD1. Germline values: CDR1 MNHNS, CDR2 SASEGT. Trimming removed 6 bases from V and 8 bases from J; junction bases left unmatched: 13. The CDR3 consists of 15 residues. The CDR3 DNA sequence: TGTGCCAGCAGGGACAGGGTGTCGGGTGCGGGTACGCAGTATTTT. It yields the protein CASRDRVSGAGTQYF.

Note on this clonotype: The junction departs from the called germline gene at one end, perhaps through a read error. The chain employs TRBV6-6 and TRBJ2-7; the match to TRBD2 covers 13 bases. The CDR3 is 16 amino acids. CDR1 MNHNY and CDR2 SVGAGI come from the germline V gene (reference sequence). CDR3 nucleotide sequence: TGTGCCAGCAGTTTCACTAGCGGGAGGGGTTCCTACGAGAAGTACTTC. Translating gives CASSFTSGRGSYEKYF.

A few counts support this clonotype. The J gene is TRBJ2-1, the V gene TRBV19; 10 bases fit TRBD1. Germline V lookup: CDR1 LNHDA, CDR2 SQIVND (reference sequence). Trimming took 6 bases from V and 5 from J; bases not matched to a gene: 4. This CDR3 spans 14 amino acids. The CDR3 sequence is CASSDRGHDNEQFF. As DNA, the CDR3 is TGTGCCAGTAGCGACAGGGGGCACGACAATGAGCAGTTCTTC.

Comments on this clonotype: The missing conserved phenylalanine or tryptophan at the end of this CDR3 makes a read error likely. The J gene is TRBJ2-5, the V gene TRBV12-3 or TRBV12-4; D is uncertain. The CDR3 has 13 amino acids. As DNA, the CDR3 is TGTGACAGCACCCCCGGCCATGTGGAGACCCAGTACCTC. Protein sequence: CDSTPGHVETQYL.

Comments on this clonotype: Since a much larger clone is just one base distant, this may be a read error. V usage is TRBV5-1 and J usage is TRBJ2-7; D remains unclear. CDR1 and CDR2 (germline): SGHRS, YFSETQ. The CDR3 has 15 amino acids. The CDR3 reads CDSSLVWGATYEQYF. The DNA for the CDR3 is TGCGACAGCAGCTTGGTTTGGGGTGCCACCTACGAGCAGTACTTC.

Remarks on this clonotype: It is likely a read error, because the conserved phenylalanine at the end of the CDR3 is missing. No DNA is shown, since the ends of the CDR3 on it are uncertain; the CDR3 is the one TCRdb lists. V is TRBV6-1 and J is TRBJ1-2. Germline assignment: CDR1 MNHNS and CDR2 SASEGT. A total of 13 residues make up the CDR3, ends included. The chain's CDR3 is CASSEKVTYGYAL.

Turning to this clonotype: The CDR3 end shows no conserved phenylalanine or tryptophan, and so a read error is likely. The chain joins TRBV11-2 to TRBJ2-3; TRBD1 matches 7 bases. This CDR3 spans 14 amino acids. Germline CDR1 SGHAT, CDR2 FQNNGV. CDR3 nucleotides: TGTACCAGCAGCTTATCCAGGGGGTCAGATACGCAGTATTCT. It yields the protein CTSSLSRGSDTQYS.

The chain combines TRBV29-1 with TRBJ2-7; D unresolved. Germline V gives CDR1 SQVTM, CDR2 ANQGSEA. The CDR3 is made up of 12 amino acids. The V end lost 3 bases, the J end lost 6 bases, and 12 bases lay between the germline ends. CDR3 region: CSVDKGTGEQYF. CDR3 sequence (DNA): TGCAGCGTTGATAAGGGAACCGGCGAGCAGTACTTC.

Note on this clonotype: Its ends do not fully match the called genes, so a read error is possible. CDR3 DNA: TGTGCCACCAGTGGTAACAACACAGATACGCGGTATTTT. Encoded protein: CATSGNNTDTRYF. V and J are TRBV10-3 and TRBJ2-3; no clear D. The CDR3 sequence is 13 residues long. CDR1 is ENHRY and CDR2 is SYGVKD in the germline V gene.

This clonotype was detected many times. J is TRBJ2-3 and V is TRBV5-4; 8 nucleotides agree with TRBD1. J was trimmed by 1 base and V by 4 bases; bases with no gene match: 2. The CDR3 runs 14 residues. Germline CDR1 is SGHNT and CDR2 is YYREEE (reference sequence). This CDR3 reads CASSVGQGTDTQYF. The CDR3 DNA reads TGTGCCAGCAGCGTGGGACAGGGCACAGATACGCAGTATTTT. Using reference TRBV5-4 and TRBJ2-3 for the parts outside the CDR3, the full variable domain is ETGVTQSPTHLIKTRGQQVTLRCSSQSGHNTVSWYQQALGQGPQFIFQYYREEENGRGNFPPRFSGLQFPNYSSELNVNALELDDSALYLCASSVGQGTDTQYFGPGTRLTVL.

A remark on this clonotype: Compared with germline, one end of the junction differs, possibly owing to a read error. The chain recombines TRBV11-2 with TRBJ2-1; D is possibly TRBD2 (6 bases). Per the germline V gene, CDR1 is SGHAT and CDR2 is FQNNGV. This CDR3 contains 18 residues. The CDR3 coding sequence is TGTGCCAGCAGCTTTGACCCTAGGAGGGTCGGGAGTTACAATGAGCAGTCCTTC. Its protein is CASSFDPRRVGSYNEQSF. Supplemented by reference TRBV11-2 and TRBJ2-1, the full variable domain reads EAGVAQSPRYKIIEKRQSVAFWCNPISGHATLYWYQQILGQGPKLLIQFQNNGVVDDSQLPKDRFSAERLKGVDSTLKIQPAKLEDSAVYLCASSFDPRRVGSYNEQSFGPGTRLTVL.

This clonotype was counted ten times or more. The chain uses TRBV28 and TRBJ2-5, with TRBD1 matching over 7 bases. V gave up 5 bases and J gave up 3 bases; unmatched junction bases: 9. The CDR3 extends over 15 amino acids. Per the germline V gene, CDR1 is MDHEN and CDR2 is SYDVKM. In nucleotides, the CDR3 is TGTGCCAGCAGTCCCCATTGGACAGGTGAAGAGACCCAGTACTTC. Residues: CASSPHWTGEETQYF.

On this clonotype itself: Relative to the germline gene, one junction end is altered; a read error may explain this. J is TRBJ1-5 and V is TRBV24-1, with TRBD1 matching over 10 bases. In germline, CDR1 is KGHDR, CDR2 SFDVKD. This CDR3 has 16 amino acids. CDR3 nucleotides: TGTGTCACCATCGGACAGGGGGACGATAGCAATCAGCCCCAACATTTT. This codes for CVTIGQGDDSNQPQHF.

A note on this clonotype: An end of the junction differs from the germline gene, which may be a read error. The J gene is TRBJ2-7, the V gene TRBV12-3 or TRBV12-4, with D possibly TRBD2 on 5 matching bases. There are 13 residues in the CDR3. Here the CDR3 DNA reads TGTGCCAGCACCCGACGGGGATACTACGAGAAGTGCTTC. Translating gives CASTRRGYYEKCF.

Points on this clonotype: Germline and junction disagree at one end, which may indicate a read error. This chain connects TRBV4-2 to TRBJ2-5; the D call may be TRBD1 or TRBD2 (5 bases each). The germline V gene has CDR1 LGHNA and CDR2 YNFKEQ. The CDR3 spans 16 residues. The CDR3 loop is CANSQGEGSGQETQYF. DNA for the CDR3: TGTGCCAACAGCCAAGGAGAGGGGTCAGGGCAAGAGACCCAGTACTTC.

As regards this clonotype: One end of the junction does not line up with germline, which may come from a read error. The chain joins TRBV12-3 or TRBV12-4 to TRBJ2-7; D call uncertain. This CDR3 is 14 amino acids long. The CDR3 loop is CVSSLQIDSYEQYF. As DNA, the CDR3 is TGTGTCAGCAGTTTACAGATTGACTCCTACGAGCAGTACTTC.

This clonotype was seen ten or more times. The genes are TRBV4-1 and TRBJ2-1, with 10 bases lining up with TRBD2. The germline gives CDR1 MGHRA, CDR2 YSYEKL. This CDR3 is built from 17 residues. V dropped 1 base and J dropped 3; count of bases not matched to a gene: 6. The CDR3 loop is CASSQGPTSGDYNEQFF. The CDR3 nucleotides read TGCGCCAGCAGCCAAGGGCCCACTAGCGGGGACTACAATGAGCAGTTCTTC.

The sample holds many counts of this clonotype. The junction departs from germline at one end; a sequencing error may be responsible. The chain couples TRBV6-5 to TRBJ2-7, with D maybe TRBD2 (6 bases). Germline assignment: CDR1 MNHEY and CDR2 SVGAGI. The CDR3 extends over 16 amino acids. The CDR3 DNA reads as TGTGCCAGCAGTATCACCCGGGACTTTGGTTCCTCCGAGCAGTACTTC. It encodes CASSITRDFGSSEQYF.

In its sample, this clonotype was seen many times. A much larger clone lies one base from this, so it may be a read error. The rearrangement joins TRBV11-3 to TRBJ1-1; D call uncertain. Germline CDR1 SGHNT, CDR2 YENEEA. The CDR3 loop spans 14 amino acids. CDR3 amino acids: CASSLAGYGTKAFF. The CDR3 bases are TGTGCCAGCAGCTTAGCGGGGTATGGCACTAAAGCTTTCTTT.

Worth noting for this clonotype: Since the CDR3 does not end with the conserved phenylalanine or tryptophan, this likely comes from a read error. The V call is TRBV7-8, the J call TRBJ2-1; the D gene is possibly TRBD2 (5 bases). Between the trimmed V and J ends, which lost 1 base and 7 bases, there was a span of 17 bases. There are 16 residues in the CDR3. The germline V gene has CDR1 SGHVS and CDR2 FQNEAQ. The CDR3 DNA follows: TGTGCCAGCAGCTTAGTTGCTGGCGGGTATGGAAATGAGCAGTTCCTC. Encoded protein: CASSLVAGGYGNEQFL.

As to this clonotype: Its ends do not fully match the called genes, so a read error is possible. V is TRBV12-3 or TRBV12-4 and J is TRBJ2-7, with D possibly TRBD1 on 5 matching bases. The CDR3 contains 14 residues. The CDR3 sequence: CASSLHGEDNGQYF. The CDR3, as DNA: TGTGCCAGTAGTTTACATGGAGAGGACAACGGGCAGTACTTC.